A selection of T cell receptor beta chains follows, all from one sample in a study of graft-versus-host responses after intestinal transplantation. Libraries were prepared by immunoSEQ multiplex PCR; TCRdb keeps only in-frame clonotypes and omits some of them. The sample lists approximately 54,000 clones; 91% were seen once. The input for sequencing was PBMCs, taken approximately 660 days after intestinal transplant. Every receptor here comes from a human patient who received an intestinal transplant, so some T cells may come from the graft donor. Each CDR3 is given without its conserved first and last residue.

J gene	V gene	CDR3 protein
TRBJ2-3	TRBV9	ASSVVAGGADTQY
TRBJ2-7	TRBV10-3	AISEPPRSGLYEQY
TRBJ1-5	TRBV5-1	ASSLGAGANQPQH
TRBJ2-6	TRBV15	ATSREGASGANVLT
TRBJ1-2	TRBV6-5	ASSPAPNYGYT
TRBJ1-4	TRBV29-1	SVGRRNEKLF
TRBJ1-6	TRBV7-2	ASSLDRDSPLH
TRBJ2-7	TRBV5-4	ASSEGYEQY
TRBJ2-7	TRBV7-9	ASSPPGAYEQY
TRBJ1-2	TRBV5-4	ASSLEYGYT
TRBJ2-7	TRBV20-1	SARDNYEQY
TRBJ2-1	TRBV4-1	ASSQAYNEQF
TRBJ2-7	TRBV5-6	ASSFELVAEQY
TRBJ2-7	TRBV18	ASSPGYEQY
TRBJ1-1	TRBV12-5	ASGPPGQGAPSNTEAF
TRBJ1-5	TRBV7-3	ASSPGRGHQPQH
TRBJ2-3	TRBV5-4	ASSNADTQY
TRBJ2-1	TRBV10-3	AISAPSGGPRRSSYNEQF
TRBJ2-5	TRBV5-1	ASSLGVAGPQETQY
TRBJ1-5	TRBV2	ASSLVKGSNQPQH
TRBJ1-1	TRBV30	AWSYQPNTEAF
TRBJ2-3	TRBV18	ASSPRASGTGGTDTQY
TRBJ1-4	TRBV5-1	ASSHLTGAPNEKLF
TRBJ2-1	TRBV6-5	ASSYSTSGPYNEQF
TRBJ2-3	TRBV27	ASSLRGARSRTDTQY
TRBJ2-2	TRBV15	ATTLQGPRTGELF
TRBJ1-2	TRBV13	ASSSYRDSSAYGYT
TRBJ1-1	TRBV5-4	ASSLGTGGVLNTEAF
TRBJ2-3	TRBV6-4	ASSDSEGATDTQY
TRBJ2-7	TRBV29-1	SVRGGTGDSYEQY
TRBJ2-3	TRBV18	ASSPPVVETDTQY
TRBJ1-6	TRBV5-5	ASSLETGRYNSPLH
.	TRBV4-1	ASSQVGSSYEQY
TRBJ2-7	TRBV7-8	ASSLDLILSYEQY
TRBJ2-1	TRBV25-1	ATSEDGRWNEQF
TRBJ1-2	TRBV7-9	ASSLGGFGYGYT
TRBJ2-3	TRBV5-6	ASSLDSGGYTQY
TRBJ1-2	TRBV5-1	ASSKGQGALNYGYT
TRBJ1-4	TRBV10-1	ASSESPGAFANEKLF
TRBJ2-1	TRBV7-6	ASYLGAGYSNEQF
TRBJ2-2	TRBV7-8	ASSLTTGELF
TRBJ1-2	TRBV19	ASSIGTGNYGYT
TRBJ1-1	TRBV5-1	ASSWGAGTPDRAF
TRBJ1-2	TRBV13	ASSLGRRGMTYGYT
TRBJ2-7	TRBV15	ATSKDPYEQY
TRBJ1-2	TRBV18	ASSPSTSNYGYT
TRBJ1-2	TRBV9	ASSAPPPTGYGYT
TRBJ2-1	TRBV5-8	ASSSPRIAGTSYNEQF
TRBJ1-2	TRBV7-9	ASSLGEGTYDGYT
TRBJ1-4	TRBV19	ASSKTNEKLF
TRBJ2-5	TRBV11-2	ASSLAVFRLAGEETQY
TRBJ2-5	TRBV5-1	ATGTGGGETQY
TRBJ1-6	TRBV5-6	ASSSPGQGVNSPLH
TRBJ1-2	TRBV30	AWSVPPSYGYT
TRBJ1-5	TRBV13	ASSRGLNQPQH
TRBJ2-7	TRBV7-9	ASSLAPYEQY
TRBJ1-5	TRBV25-1	ASSEGDNQPQH
TRBJ1-4	TRBV4-2	ASSLTFRDRGTEGGEKLF